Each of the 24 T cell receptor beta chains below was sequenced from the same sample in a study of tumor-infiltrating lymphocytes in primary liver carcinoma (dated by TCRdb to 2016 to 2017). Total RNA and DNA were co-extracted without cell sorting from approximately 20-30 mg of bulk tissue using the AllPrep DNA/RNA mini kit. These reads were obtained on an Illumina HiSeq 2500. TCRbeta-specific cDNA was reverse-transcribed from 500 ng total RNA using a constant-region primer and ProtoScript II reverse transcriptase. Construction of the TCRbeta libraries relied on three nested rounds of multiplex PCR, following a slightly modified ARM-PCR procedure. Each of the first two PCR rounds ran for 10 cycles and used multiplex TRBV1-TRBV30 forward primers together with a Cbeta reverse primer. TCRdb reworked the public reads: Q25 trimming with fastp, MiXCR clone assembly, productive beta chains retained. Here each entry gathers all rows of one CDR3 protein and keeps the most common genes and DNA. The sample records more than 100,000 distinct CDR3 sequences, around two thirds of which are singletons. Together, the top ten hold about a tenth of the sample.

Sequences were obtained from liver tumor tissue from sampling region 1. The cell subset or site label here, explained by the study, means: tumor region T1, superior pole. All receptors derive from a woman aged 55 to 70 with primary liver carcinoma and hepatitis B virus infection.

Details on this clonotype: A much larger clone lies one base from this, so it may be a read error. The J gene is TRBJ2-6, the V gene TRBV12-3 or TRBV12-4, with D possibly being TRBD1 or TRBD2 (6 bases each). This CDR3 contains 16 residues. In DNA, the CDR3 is TGTACCAGCAGTCTCCTTGGGGGGCAGGTGGCCAACGTCCTGACTTTC. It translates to CTSSLLGGQVANVLTF.

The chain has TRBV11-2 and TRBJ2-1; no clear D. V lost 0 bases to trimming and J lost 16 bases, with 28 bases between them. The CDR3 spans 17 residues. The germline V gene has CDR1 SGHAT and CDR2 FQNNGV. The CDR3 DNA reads TGTGCCAGCAGCTTAGATCAACAAGGTATAGTCTACAATGAGCGTTTCTTC. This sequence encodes CASSLDQQGIVYNERFF. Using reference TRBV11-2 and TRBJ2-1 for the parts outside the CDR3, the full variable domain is EAGVAQSPRYKIIEKRQSVAFWCNPISGHATLYWYQQILGQGPKLLIQFQNNGVVDDSQLPKDRFSAERLKGVDSTLKIQPAKLEDSAVYLCASSLDQQGIVYNERFFGPGTRLTVL.

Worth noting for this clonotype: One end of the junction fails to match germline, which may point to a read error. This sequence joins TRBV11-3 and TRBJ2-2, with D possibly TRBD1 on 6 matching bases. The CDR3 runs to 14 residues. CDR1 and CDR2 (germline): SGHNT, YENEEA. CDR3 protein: CDSSRGEATGELFF. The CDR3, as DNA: TGTGACAGCAGCAGGGGAGAGGCGACCGGGGAGCTGTTTTTC.

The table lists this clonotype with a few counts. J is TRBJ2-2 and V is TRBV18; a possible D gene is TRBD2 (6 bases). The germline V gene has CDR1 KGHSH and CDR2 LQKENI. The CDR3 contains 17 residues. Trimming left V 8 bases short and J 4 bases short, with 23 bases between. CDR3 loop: CASAPGDSPSGTGELFF. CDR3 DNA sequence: TGTGCCAGCGCGCCGGGAGACAGTCCCTCGGGCACCGGGGAGCTGTTTTTT.

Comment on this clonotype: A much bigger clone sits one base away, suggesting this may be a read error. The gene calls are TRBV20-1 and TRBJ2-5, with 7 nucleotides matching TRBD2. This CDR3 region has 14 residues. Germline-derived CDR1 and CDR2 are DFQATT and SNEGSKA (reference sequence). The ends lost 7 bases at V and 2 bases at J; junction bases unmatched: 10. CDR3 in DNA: TGCAGTGTTAGGCCTAGCGGCTATCAAGAGACCCAGTACTTC. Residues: CSVRPSGYQETQYF.

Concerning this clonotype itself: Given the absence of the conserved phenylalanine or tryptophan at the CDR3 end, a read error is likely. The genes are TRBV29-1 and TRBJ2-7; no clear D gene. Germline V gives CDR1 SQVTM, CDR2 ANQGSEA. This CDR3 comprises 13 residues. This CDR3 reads CSIETGSSYEQYL. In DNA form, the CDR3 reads TGCAGCATTGAAACTGGTAGCTCCTACGAGCAGTACTTA.

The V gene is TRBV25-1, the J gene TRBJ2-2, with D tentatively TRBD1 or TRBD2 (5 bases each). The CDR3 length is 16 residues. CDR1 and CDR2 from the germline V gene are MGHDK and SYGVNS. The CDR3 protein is CAKGGTQTEDTGELFF. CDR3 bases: TGTGCAAAAGGAGGTACCCAGACAGAAGATACCGGGGAGCTGTTTTTT.

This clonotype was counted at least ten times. The CDR3 nucleotides read TGTGCCAGCAGGCCCTCCGGGACTAGCGGTGGCGAGCAGTACTTC. Translated: CASRPSGTSGGEQYF. V usage is TRBV11-3 and J usage is TRBJ2-7, with 11 nucleotides matching TRBD2. V was clipped by 6 bases and J by 6 bases; unmatched bases: 10. The V gene's germline CDR1 is SGHNT and CDR2 YENEEA. CDR3 size: 15 residues.

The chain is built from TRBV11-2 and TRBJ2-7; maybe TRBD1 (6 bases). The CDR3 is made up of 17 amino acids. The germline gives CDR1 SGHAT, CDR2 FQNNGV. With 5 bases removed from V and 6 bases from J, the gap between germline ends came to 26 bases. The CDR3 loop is CASSNETSTGFGCEQYF. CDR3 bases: TGTGCCAGCAGCAATGAGACATCGACAGGTTTCGGCTGCGAGCAGTACTTC.

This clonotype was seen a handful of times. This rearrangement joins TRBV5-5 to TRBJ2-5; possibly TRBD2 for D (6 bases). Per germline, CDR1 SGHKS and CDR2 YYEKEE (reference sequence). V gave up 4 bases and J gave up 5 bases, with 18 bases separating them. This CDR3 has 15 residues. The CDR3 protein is CASSPKVGAGETQYF. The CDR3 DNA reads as TGTGCCAGCAGCCCGAAGGTCGGGGCGGGGGAGACCCAGTACTTC.

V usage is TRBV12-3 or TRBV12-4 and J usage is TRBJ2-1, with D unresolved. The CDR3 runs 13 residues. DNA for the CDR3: TGTGTCTGCAGTTTCGGCCGAGACAATGAGCAGTTCTTC. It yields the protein CVCSFGRDNEQFF.

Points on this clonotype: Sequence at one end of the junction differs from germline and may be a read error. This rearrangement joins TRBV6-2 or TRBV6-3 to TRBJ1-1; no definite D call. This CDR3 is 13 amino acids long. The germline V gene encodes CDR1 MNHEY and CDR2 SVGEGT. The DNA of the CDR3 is TGTGCCAGCAGTTACACCCGGAACACTGAAGCTTCCTTC. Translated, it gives CASSYTRNTEASF.

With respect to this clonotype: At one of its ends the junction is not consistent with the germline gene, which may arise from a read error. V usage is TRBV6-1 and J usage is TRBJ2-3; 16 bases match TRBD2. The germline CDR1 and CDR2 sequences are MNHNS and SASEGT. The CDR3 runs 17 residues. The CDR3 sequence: CTSEGTSGRALIGTQYF. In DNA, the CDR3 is TGTACCAGCGAAGGGACTAGCGGGAGGGCCTTGATAGGTACGCAGTATTTT.

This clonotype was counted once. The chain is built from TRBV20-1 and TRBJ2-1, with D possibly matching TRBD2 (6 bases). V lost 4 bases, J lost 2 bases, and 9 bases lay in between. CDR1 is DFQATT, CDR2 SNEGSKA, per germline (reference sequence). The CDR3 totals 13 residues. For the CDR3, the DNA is TGCAGTGCTATCGGGAGAACCTACAATGAGCAGTTCTTC. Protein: CSAIGRTYNEQFF.

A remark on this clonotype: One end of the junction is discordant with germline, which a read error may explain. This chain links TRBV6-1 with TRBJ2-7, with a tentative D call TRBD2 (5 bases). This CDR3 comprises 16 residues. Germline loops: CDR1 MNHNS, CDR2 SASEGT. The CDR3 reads CASCELAGSTLYERYF. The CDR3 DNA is TGTGCCAGCTGTGAATTGGCGGGTAGTACTTTATACGAGCGGTACTTC.

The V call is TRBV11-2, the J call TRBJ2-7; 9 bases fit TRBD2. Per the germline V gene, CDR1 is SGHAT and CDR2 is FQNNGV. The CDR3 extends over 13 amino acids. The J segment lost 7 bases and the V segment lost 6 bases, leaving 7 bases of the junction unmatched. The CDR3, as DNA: TGTGCCAGCAGGAACGGACTAGCGATAGAGCAGTACTTC. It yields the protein CASRNGLAIEQYF.

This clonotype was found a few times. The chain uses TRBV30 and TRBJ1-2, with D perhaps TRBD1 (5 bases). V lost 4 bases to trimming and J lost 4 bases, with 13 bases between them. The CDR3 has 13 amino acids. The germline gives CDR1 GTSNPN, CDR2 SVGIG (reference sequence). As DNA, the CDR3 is TGTGCCTGGACCGTGCTGGGGACCTATGGCTACACCTTC. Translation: CAWTVLGTYGYTF.

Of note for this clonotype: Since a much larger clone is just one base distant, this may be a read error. The CDR3 nucleotides read TGTGCCAGCAGTTTAGTGGGGGGAAGGGTCGTGAACACTGAAGCTTTCTTT. It codes for CASSLVGGRVVNTEAFF. The rearrangement uses TRBV12-3 or TRBV12-4 and TRBJ1-1, with a weak D call TRBD1 (5 bases). The CDR3 spans 17 residues. Trimming cost V 1 base and J 0 bases, with 15 bases left between them.

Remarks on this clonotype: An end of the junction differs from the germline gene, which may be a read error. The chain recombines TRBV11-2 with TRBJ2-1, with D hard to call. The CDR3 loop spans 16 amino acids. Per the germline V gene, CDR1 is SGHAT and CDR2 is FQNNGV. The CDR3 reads CASSLAERLSYKEQFF. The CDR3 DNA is TGTGCTAGCAGTTTAGCAGAGCGCCTCTCCTACAAAGAGCAGTTCTTC.

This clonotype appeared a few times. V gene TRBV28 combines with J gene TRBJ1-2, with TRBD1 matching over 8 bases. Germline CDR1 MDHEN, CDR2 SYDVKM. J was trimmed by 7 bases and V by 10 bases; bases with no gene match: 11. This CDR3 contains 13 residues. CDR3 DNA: TGTGCCACACACCGACAGGGGCAGGGTGGCTACACCTTC. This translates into CATHRQGQGGYTF.

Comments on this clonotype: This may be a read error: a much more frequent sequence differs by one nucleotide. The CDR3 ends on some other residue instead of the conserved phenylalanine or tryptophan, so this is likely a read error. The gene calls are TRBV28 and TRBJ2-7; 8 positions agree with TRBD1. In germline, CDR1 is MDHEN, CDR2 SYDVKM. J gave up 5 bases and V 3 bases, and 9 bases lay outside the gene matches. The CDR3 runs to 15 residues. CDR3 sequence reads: CASSLQGQGVDEQYI. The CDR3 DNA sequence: TGTGCCAGCAGTTTGCAAGGACAGGGTGTGGACGAGCAGTACATC.

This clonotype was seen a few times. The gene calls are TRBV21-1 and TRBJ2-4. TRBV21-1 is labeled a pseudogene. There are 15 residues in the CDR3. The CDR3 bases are TGTGCCAGCAGCAAACCAGTTCTAGCCAAAAACATTCAGTACTTC. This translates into CASSKPVLAKNIQYF.

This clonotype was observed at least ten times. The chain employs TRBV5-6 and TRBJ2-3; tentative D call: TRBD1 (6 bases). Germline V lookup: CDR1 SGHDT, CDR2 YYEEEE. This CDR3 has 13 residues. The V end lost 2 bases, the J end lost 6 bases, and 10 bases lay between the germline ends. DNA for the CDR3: TGTGCCAGCAGCTTTGCAGGGGTCGATACGCAGTATTTT. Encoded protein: CASSFAGVDTQYF.

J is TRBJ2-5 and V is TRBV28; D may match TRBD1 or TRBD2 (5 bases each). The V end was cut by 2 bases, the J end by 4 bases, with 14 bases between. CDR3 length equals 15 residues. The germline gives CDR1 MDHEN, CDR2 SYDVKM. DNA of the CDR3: TGTGCCAGCAGTTTAGGGGACCGCCTGGGAGAGACCCAGTACTTC. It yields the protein CASSLGDRLGETQYF.